Below, 21 T cell receptor beta chains from the same sample are listed, as sequenced in a study of OX40 agonist ivuxolimab in advanced cancers. To prepare the library, the immunoSEQ multiplex PCR assay was applied. Held by TCRdb, this immuneACCESS table contains in-frame sequences only and omits some clones. Under half of the omission traces to an unresolved V gene where checked; the cause of the rest is unknown. For this sample there are about 27,000 clones; about 85% appear just once. The ten biggest clones cover 45% to 60% of the sample. The specimen was CD4+ or CD8+ T cells sorted from blood, collected in a trial of the OX40 agonist ivuxolimab. These receptor sequences come from an adult with an advanced solid tumor such as melanoma, head and neck, liver or kidney cancer.

This clone has just a few counts. The chain combines TRBV9 with TRBJ2-3, with D perhaps matching TRBD2 (7 bases). Trimming cost V 0 bases and J 5 bases, with 16 bases left between them. Per germline, CDR1 SGDLS and CDR2 YYNGEE. The CDR3 runs to 16 residues. The CDR3 nucleotides read TGTGCCAGCAGCGTAGTAGGGGGGGCAGCGATAGATACGCAGTATTTT. Its translation: CASSVVGGAAIDTQYF.

The J gene is TRBJ2-3, the V gene TRBV5-4; no definite D call. This CDR3 has 14 amino acids. CDR1 and CDR2 (germline): SGHNT, YYREEE (reference sequence). Trimming took off 0 bases at V and 1 base at J, with 6 bases between the two ends. For the CDR3, the DNA is TGTGCCAGCAGCTTGGACGGTCGCACAGATACGCAGTATTTT. The encoded protein is CASSLDGRTDTQYF.

V gene TRBV7-8 combines with J gene TRBJ2-1, with D tentatively TRBD1 or TRBD2 (6 bases each). Deletions cut 1 base from V and 7 bases from J, with 14 bases between. This CDR3 has 15 residues. Looked up from germline, CDR1 is SGHVS and CDR2 is FQNEAQ. The CDR3 DNA reads TGTGCCAGCAGCTTAGGCCCCGGGGGCGGGAATGAGCAGTTCTTC. It yields the protein CASSLGPGGGNEQFF.

This chain joins TRBV27 and TRBJ2-7, with D tentatively TRBD1 or TRBD2 (5 bases each). V lost 6 bases and J lost 3, with 18 bases in between. This CDR3 has 15 amino acids. Germline CDR1 is MNHEY and CDR2 is SMNVEV (reference sequence). The CDR3 DNA sequence: TGTGCCAGCAGACCATCAGGGAGTCCTCTCTACGAGCAGTACTTC. It yields the protein CASRPSGSPLYEQYF.

This chain links TRBV5-4 with TRBJ2-7, with TRBD2 identical over 8 bases. The germline gives CDR1 SGHNT, CDR2 YYREEE (reference sequence). The CDR3 is 15 amino acids. With V trimmed by 1 base and J by 5 bases, 8 bases remained unmatched. Here the CDR3 DNA reads TGTGCCAGCAGCTTGCTGGTAGCGGGGCTCAACGAGCAGTACTTC. It specifies CASSLLVAGLNEQYF.

The chain is built from TRBV4-3 and TRBJ2-7; a weak D match, TRBD1 (5 bases). Trimming stripped 5 bases from V and 6 bases from J, with 14 bases between. This CDR3 comprises 13 residues. The V gene's germline CDR1 is LGHNA and CDR2 YSLEER. The chain's CDR3 is CASSTGPQGEQYF. The CDR3 nucleotides are TGCGCCAGCAGCACCGGGCCTCAGGGCGAGCAGTACTTC.

This clone was seen a handful of times. This chain connects TRBV7-9 to TRBJ1-5; perhaps TRBD1 as D (5 bases). V gave up 1 base and J gave up 3 bases, with 10 bases separating them. CDR1 is SEHNR, CDR2 FQNEAQ, per germline (reference sequence). The CDR3 sequence is 15 residues long. The CDR3 sequence: CASSLVQGYNQPQHF. CDR3 DNA: TGTGCCAGCAGCTTAGTCCAGGGTTACAATCAGCCCCAGCATTTT.

V is TRBV7-7 and J is TRBJ2-7; D unclear. Germline CDR1 is SSHAT and CDR2 is FNYEAQ (reference sequence). Trimming shortened V by 2 bases and J by 6 bases, and 14 bases separated the two germline ends. The CDR3 is made up of 14 amino acids. The CDR3 sequence: CASSLTPINPEQYF. The CDR3 DNA sequence: TGTGCCAGCAGCTTAACCCCCATAAACCCCGAGCAGTACTTC.

This rearrangement joins TRBV5-1 to TRBJ1-2; no reliable D call. Trimming removed 2 bases at V and 7 bases at J, with 12 bases between. Germline assignment: CDR1 SGHRS and CDR2 YFSETQ. The CDR3 runs to 13 residues. The chain's CDR3 is CASSFNGGSGYTF. In nucleotides, the CDR3 is TGCGCCAGCAGCTTTAACGGAGGGAGTGGCTACACCTTC.

This clone was seen a few times. This chain links TRBV5-4 with TRBJ1-1; tentative D call: TRBD1 (5 bases). Germline V gene lookup returns CDR1 SGHNT and CDR2 YYREEE (reference sequence). Trimming left V 4 bases short and J 6 bases short, with 10 bases between. The length of the CDR3 is 12 residues. The CDR3 DNA sequence: TGTGCCAGCAGCAGAGGGGTTGCTGAAGCTTTCTTT. Its translation: CASSRGVAEAFF.

V and J are TRBV6-9 and TRBJ2-7; TRBD1 agrees at 7 bases. This CDR3 region has 14 residues. Germline V lookup: CDR1 MNHGY, CDR2 SVAAGI. V lost 0 bases to trimming and J lost 3 bases; unmatched junction nucleotides: 2. The CDR3 here is CASSYSTGNYEQYF. As DNA, the CDR3 is TGTGCCAGCAGTTATTCGACAGGGAACTACGAGCAGTACTTC.

This chain connects TRBV9 to TRBJ1-3; D unclear. The CDR3 totals 14 residues. V was shortened by 0 bases and J by 4 bases, with 8 bases between the two germline ends. Germline V CDR1 and CDR2: SGDLS, YYNGEE. CDR3 nucleotides: TGTGCCAGCAGCGTAGAGATGTCCGGAAACACCATATATTTT. This gives the protein CASSVEMSGNTIYF.

This chain joins TRBV19 and TRBJ1-5; D unresolved. The CDR3 is 13 amino acids. Germline CDR1 LNHDA, CDR2 SQIVND (reference sequence). Trimming shortened V by 3 bases and J by 5 bases, and 8 bases separated the two germline ends. In DNA, the CDR3 is TGTGCCAGTAGTATTAGACTGGATCAGCCCCAGCATTTT. Translation gives CASSIRLDQPQHF.

The genes are TRBV5-1 and TRBJ1-1; 9 bases agree with TRBD1. This CDR3 is built from 17 residues. Germline CDR1 is SGHRS and CDR2 is YFSETQ. Trimming removed 3 bases from V and 1 base from J; junction bases left unmatched: 10. The CDR3 here is CASSSNIQGAGNTEAFF. Here the CDR3 DNA reads TGCGCCAGCAGCTCCAACATACAGGGGGCGGGGAACACTGAAGCTTTCTTT.

V is TRBV11-2 and J is TRBJ2-1; D unresolved. CDR1 SGHAT and CDR2 FQNNGV come from the germline V gene. CDR3 length: 12 residues. V lost 4 bases and J lost 5, with 6 bases in between. This CDR3 is CASSYLNNEQFF. CDR3 coding DNA: TGTGCCAGCAGCTACTTAAACAATGAGCAGTTCTTC.

The chain is built from TRBV18 and TRBJ1-1, with 8 bases aligning to TRBD1. The CDR3 loop spans 17 amino acids. From germline, CDR1 is KGHSH and CDR2 LQKENI. The junction had 10 bases not matched to a gene; V was cut back by 0 bases and J by 4 bases. CDR3 in DNA: TGTGCCAGCTCACCACCGTGGACCCAGGGGGCGTCCACTGAAGCTTTCTTT. The encoded protein is CASSPPWTQGASTEAFF.

The chain couples TRBV2 to TRBJ2-2, with D possibly TRBD2 on 6 matching bases. The V end lost 1 base, the J end lost 4 bases, and 19 bases lay between the germline ends. This CDR3 spans 18 amino acids. Germline CDR1 reads SNHLY; CDR2 reads FYNNEI. CDR3 amino acids: CASSEEVAVADSTGELFF. The CDR3 nucleotides are TGTGCCAGCAGTGAAGAGGTGGCGGTAGCGGACTCCACCGGGGAGCTGTTTTTT.

The rearrangement uses TRBV7-2 and TRBJ1-1; D ambiguous. From germline, CDR1 is SGHTA and CDR2 FQGNSA. Trimming pared 1 base from V and 10 bases from J, leaving 19 bases between. The CDR3 is 15 residues long. Here the CDR3 reads CASSLVTPRPNGAFF. As DNA, the CDR3 is TGTGCCAGCAGCTTAGTCACCCCTAGACCCAATGGAGCTTTCTTT.

The rearrangement uses TRBV11-2 and TRBJ2-3, with D perhaps matching TRBD1 (5 bases). This CDR3 is 16 amino acids long. Germline V gene data show CDR1 as SGHAT and CDR2 as FQNNGV. Trimming stripped 5 bases from V and 2 bases from J, with 17 bases between. The CDR3, as DNA: TGTGCCAGCAGCCAAACAGGTTCCTGGGACACAGATACGCAGTATTTT. Encoded protein: CASSQTGSWDTDTQYF.

V gene TRBV5-8 combines with J gene TRBJ1-1, with D possibly being TRBD1 (5 bases). This CDR3 is built from 14 residues. V gave up 0 bases and J gave up 1 base, with 7 bases separating them. Germline CDR1 and CDR2: SGHTS and YDEGEE. The DNA of the CDR3 is TGTGCCAGCAGCTTGGCAGGGCAGAACACTGAAGCTTTCTTT. Protein: CASSLAGQNTEAFF.

The rearrangement joins TRBV9 to TRBJ2-3; 9 bases align to TRBD1. The ends lost 1 base at V and 5 bases at J; junction bases unmatched: 5. The CDR3 runs 15 residues. Germline V gene data show CDR1 as SGDLS and CDR2 as YYNGEE. The CDR3 loop is CASSVTGQGIDTQYF. CDR3 DNA sequence: TGTGCCAGCAGCGTAACGGGACAGGGTATAGATACGCAGTATTTT.